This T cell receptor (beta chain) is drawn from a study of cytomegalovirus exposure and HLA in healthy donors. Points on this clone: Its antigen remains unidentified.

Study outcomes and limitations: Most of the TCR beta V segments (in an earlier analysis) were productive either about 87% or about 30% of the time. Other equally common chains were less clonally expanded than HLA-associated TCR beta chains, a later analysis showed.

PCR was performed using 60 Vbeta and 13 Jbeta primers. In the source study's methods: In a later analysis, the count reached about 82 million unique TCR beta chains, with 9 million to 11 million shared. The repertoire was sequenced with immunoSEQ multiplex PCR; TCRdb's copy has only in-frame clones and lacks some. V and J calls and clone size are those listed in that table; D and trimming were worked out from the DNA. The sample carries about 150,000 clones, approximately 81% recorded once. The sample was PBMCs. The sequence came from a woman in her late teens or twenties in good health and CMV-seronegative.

CDR3 bases: TGTGCCAGCAGTTTTTATCAGGGTGATCAGCCCCAGCATTTT. Its protein product is CASSFYQGDQPQHF. The chain joins TRBV28 to TRBJ1-5; tentative D call: TRBD1 (5 bases). This CDR3 region has 14 residues. Trimming stripped 3 bases from V and 5 bases from J, with 11 bases between. Germline V gene sequence: CDR1 MDHEN, CDR2 SYDVKM.